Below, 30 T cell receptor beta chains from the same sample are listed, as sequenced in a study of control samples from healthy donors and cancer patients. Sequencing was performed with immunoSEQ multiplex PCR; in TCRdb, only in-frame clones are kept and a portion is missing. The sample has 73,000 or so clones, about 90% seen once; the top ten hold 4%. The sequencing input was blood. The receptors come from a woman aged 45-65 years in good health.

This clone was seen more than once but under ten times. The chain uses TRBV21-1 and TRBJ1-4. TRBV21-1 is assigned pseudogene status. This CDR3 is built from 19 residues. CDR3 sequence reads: CASSKGPWGGLELDEKLFF. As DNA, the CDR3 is TGTGCCAGCAGCAAAGGGCCATGGGGGGGGTTGGAGTTAGATGAAAAACTGTTTTTT.

CDR3 DNA sequence: TGTGCCAGCAGCTTAGTGTCGGTGGGACCTAACCAAAACATTCAGTACTTC. Translating gives CASSLVSVGPNQNIQYF. The genes are TRBV7-2 and TRBJ2-4; D may correspond to TRBD1 or TRBD2 (5 bases each). The CDR3 covers 17 residues. The germline V gene encodes CDR1 SGHTA and CDR2 FQGNSA. The V gene lost 1 base and the J gene lost 5 bases, with 18 bases spanning the gap.

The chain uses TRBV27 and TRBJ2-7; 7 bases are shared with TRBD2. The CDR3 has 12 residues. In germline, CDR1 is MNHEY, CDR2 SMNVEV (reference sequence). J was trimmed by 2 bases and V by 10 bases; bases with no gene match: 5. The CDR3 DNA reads TGTGCCACAAACGGGGGGACCTACGAGCAGTACTTC. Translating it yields CATNGGTYEQYF.

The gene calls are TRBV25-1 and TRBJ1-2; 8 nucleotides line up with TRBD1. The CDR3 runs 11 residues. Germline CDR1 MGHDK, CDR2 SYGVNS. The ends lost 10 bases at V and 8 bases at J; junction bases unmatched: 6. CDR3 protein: CATDRGGGYTF. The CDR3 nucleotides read TGTGCCACTGACAGGGGTGGCGGCTACACCTTC.

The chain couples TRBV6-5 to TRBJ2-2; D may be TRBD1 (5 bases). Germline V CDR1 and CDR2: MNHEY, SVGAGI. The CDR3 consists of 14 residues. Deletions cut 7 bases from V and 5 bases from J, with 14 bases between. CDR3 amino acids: CASTIVQGTGELFF. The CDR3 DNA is TGTGCCAGCACTATCGTCCAGGGAACCGGGGAGCTGTTTTTT.

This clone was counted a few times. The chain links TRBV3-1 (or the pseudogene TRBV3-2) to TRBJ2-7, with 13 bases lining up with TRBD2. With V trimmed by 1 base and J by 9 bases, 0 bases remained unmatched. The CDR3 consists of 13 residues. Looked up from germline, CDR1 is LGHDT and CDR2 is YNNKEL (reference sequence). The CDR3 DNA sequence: TGTGCCAGCAGCCAAGGACTAGCGGGAGGGCAGTACTTC. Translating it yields CASSQGLAGGQYF.

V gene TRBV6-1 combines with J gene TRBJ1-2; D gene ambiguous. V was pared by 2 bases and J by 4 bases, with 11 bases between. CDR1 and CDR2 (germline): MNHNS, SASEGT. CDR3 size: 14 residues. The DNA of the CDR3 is TGTGCCAGCAGTGAATACGTAGGGATCTATGGCTACACCTTC. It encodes CASSEYVGIYGYTF.

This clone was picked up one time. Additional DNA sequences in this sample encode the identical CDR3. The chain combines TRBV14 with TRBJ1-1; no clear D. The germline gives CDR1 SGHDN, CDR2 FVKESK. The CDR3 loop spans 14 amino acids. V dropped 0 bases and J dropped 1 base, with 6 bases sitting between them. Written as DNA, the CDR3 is TGTGCCAGCAGCCAAGACACCGGGAACACTGAAGCTTTCTTT. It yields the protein CASSQDTGNTEAFF.

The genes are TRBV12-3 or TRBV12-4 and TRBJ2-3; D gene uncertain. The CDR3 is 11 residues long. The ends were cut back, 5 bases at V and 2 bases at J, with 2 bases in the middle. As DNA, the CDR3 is TGTGCCAGCAGTGTCACAGATACGCAGTATTTT. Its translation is CASSVTDTQYF.

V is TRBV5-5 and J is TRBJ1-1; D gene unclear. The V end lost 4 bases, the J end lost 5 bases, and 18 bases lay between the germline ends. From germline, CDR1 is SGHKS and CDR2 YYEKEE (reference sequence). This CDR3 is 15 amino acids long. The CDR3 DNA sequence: TGTGCCAGCAGCCCGGCCCGGGCGATGAGGACTGAAGCTTTCTTT. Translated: CASSPARAMRTEAFF.

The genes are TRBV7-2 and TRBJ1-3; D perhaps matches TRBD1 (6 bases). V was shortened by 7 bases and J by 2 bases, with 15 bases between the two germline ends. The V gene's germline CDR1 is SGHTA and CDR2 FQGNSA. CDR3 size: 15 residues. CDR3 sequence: CASTLERGAGNTIYF. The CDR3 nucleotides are TGTGCCAGCACCCTAGAAAGGGGGGCTGGAAACACCATATATTTT.

DNA of the CDR3: TGTGCCAGCAGCTGGAGGGCGGGAGGCCAAGAGCAGTACTTC. This codes for CASSWRAGGQEQYF. V is TRBV7-2 and J is TRBJ2-7; TRBD2 agrees at 8 bases. The CDR3 totals 14 residues. V lost 4 bases to trimming and J lost 7 bases; unmatched junction nucleotides: 9. Germline-derived CDR1 and CDR2 are SGHTA and FQGNSA.

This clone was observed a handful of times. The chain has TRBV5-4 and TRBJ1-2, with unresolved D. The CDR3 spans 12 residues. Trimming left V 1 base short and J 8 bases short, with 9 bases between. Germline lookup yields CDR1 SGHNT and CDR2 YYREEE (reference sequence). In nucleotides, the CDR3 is TGTGCCAGCAGCTTGAACACAATCGGCTACACCTTC. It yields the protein CASSLNTIGYTF.

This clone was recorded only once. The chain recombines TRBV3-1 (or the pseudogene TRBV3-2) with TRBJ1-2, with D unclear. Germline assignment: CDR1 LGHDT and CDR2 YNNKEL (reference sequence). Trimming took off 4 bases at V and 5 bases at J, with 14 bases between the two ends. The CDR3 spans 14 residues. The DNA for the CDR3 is TGTGCCAGCAGCCCGAGAGGACGACGGTATGGCTACACCTTC. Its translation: CASSPRGRRYGYTF.

Here the CDR3 reads CASSPWDRNLNNEQFF. The CDR3 DNA reads as TGTGCCAGCAGCCCGTGGGACAGGAACCTAAACAATGAGCAGTTCTTC. The chain combines TRBV3-1 (or the pseudogene TRBV3-2) with TRBJ2-1, with TRBD1 matching over 8 bases. The CDR3 is 16 amino acids. J gave up 5 bases and V 4 bases, and 10 bases lay outside the gene matches. The germline V gene encodes CDR1 LGHDT and CDR2 YNNKEL (reference sequence).

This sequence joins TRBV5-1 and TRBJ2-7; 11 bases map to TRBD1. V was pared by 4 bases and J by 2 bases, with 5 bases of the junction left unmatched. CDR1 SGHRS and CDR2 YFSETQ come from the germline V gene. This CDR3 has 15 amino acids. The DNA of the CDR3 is TGCGCCAGCAGCCTCCGGGACAGGGGGACCTACGAGCAGTACTTC. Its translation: CASSLRDRGTYEQYF.

DNA of the CDR3: TGTGCTAGTGGTTTTAATACAGATACGCAGTATTTT. Translating it yields CASGFNTDTQYF. The chain joins TRBV12-5 to TRBJ2-3; no clear D gene. Germline V gives CDR1 LGHNT, CDR2 FRNRAP. The V gene lost 3 bases and the J gene lost 3 bases, with 4 bases spanning the gap. The CDR3 is 12 amino acids.

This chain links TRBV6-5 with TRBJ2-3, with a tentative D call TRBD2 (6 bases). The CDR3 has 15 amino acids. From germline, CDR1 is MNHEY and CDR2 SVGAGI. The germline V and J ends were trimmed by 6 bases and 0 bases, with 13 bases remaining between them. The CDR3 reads CASRPAGSSTDTQYF. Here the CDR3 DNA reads TGTGCCAGCAGGCCCGCGGGGTCTAGCACAGATACGCAGTATTTT.

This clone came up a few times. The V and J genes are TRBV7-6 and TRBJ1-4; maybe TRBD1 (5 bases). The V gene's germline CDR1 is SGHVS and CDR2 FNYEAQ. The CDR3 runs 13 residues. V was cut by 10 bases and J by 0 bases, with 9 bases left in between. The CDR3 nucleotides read TGTGCCATCAGGGAAGCAACTAATGAAAAACTGTTTTTT. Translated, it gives CAIREATNEKLFF.

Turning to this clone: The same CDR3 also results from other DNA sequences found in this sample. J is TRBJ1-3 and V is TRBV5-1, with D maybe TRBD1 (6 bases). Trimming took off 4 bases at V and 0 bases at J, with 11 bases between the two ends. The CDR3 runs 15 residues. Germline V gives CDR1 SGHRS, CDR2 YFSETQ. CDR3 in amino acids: CASSPRTDSGNTIYF. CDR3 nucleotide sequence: TGCGCCAGCAGCCCCCGGACAGACTCTGGAAACACCATATATTTT.

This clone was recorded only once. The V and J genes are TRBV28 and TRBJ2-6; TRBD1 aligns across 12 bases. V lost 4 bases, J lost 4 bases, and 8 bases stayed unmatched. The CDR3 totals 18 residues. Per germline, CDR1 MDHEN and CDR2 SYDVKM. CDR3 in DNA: TGTGCCAGCAGTTCCCCGGGACAGGGGGCAGGCGGGGCCAACGTCCTGACTTTC. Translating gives CASSSPGQGAGGANVLTF.

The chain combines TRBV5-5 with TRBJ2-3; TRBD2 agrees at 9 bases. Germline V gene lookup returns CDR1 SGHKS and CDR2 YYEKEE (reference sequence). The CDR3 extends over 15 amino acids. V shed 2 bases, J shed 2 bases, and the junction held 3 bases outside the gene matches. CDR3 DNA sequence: TGTGCCAGCAGCTTCTCGGGACTAGCCACAGATACGCAGTATTTT. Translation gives CASSFSGLATDTQYF.

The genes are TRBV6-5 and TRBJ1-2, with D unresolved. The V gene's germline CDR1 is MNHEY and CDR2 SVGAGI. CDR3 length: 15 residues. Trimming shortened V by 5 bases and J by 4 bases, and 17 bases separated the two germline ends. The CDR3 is CASSTAFSDGYGYTF. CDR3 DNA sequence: TGTGCCAGCAGTACTGCTTTCTCGGACGGCTATGGCTACACCTTC.

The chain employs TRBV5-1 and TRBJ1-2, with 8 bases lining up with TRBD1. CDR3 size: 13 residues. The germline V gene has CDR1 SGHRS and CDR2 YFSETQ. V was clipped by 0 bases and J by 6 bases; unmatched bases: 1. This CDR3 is CASSLAGGDGYTF. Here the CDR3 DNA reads TGCGCCAGCAGCTTGGCAGGGGGCGATGGCTACACCTTC.

The CDR3 nucleotides are TGCAGCGTTGGAACTAGCGGGAGGAGCGAGCAGTACTTC. Its translation: CSVGTSGRSEQYF. The chain recombines TRBV29-1 with TRBJ2-7; 12 bases align to TRBD2. Germline assignment: CDR1 SQVTM and CDR2 ANQGSEA. The trim removed 4 bases at V and 6 bases at J, leaving 4 bases unmatched. This CDR3 contains 13 residues.

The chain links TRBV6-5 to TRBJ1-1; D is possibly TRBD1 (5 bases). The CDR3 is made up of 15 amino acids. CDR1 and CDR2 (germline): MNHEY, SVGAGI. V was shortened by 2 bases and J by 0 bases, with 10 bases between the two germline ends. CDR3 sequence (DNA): TGTGCCAGCAGTTACACGGGGGGAGTGAACACTGAAGCTTTCTTT. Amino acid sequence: CASSYTGGVNTEAFF.

CDR3 bases: TGTGCCAGCAGCCAAAGACGATACAATGAGCAGTTCTTC. Amino acids: CASSQRRYNEQFF. The chain is built from TRBV28 and TRBJ2-1, with D unclear. The CDR3 consists of 13 residues. The germline V gene has CDR1 MDHEN and CDR2 SYDVKM. V was cut by 6 bases and J by 4 bases, with 10 bases left in between. Supplemented by reference TRBV28 and TRBJ2-1, the full variable domain reads DVKVTQSSRYLVKRTGEKVFLECVQDMDHENMFWYRQDPGLGLRLIYFSYDVKMKEKGDIPEGYSVSREKKERFSLILESASTNQTSMYLCASSQRRYNEQFFGPGTRLTVL.

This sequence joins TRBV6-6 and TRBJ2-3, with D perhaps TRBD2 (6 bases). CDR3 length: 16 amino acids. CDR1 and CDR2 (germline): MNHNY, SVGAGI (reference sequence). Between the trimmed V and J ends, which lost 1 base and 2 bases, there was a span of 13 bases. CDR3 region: CASSYLPSALTDTQYF. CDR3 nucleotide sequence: TGTGCCAGCAGTTACTTGCCTAGCGCCCTCACAGATACGCAGTATTTT.

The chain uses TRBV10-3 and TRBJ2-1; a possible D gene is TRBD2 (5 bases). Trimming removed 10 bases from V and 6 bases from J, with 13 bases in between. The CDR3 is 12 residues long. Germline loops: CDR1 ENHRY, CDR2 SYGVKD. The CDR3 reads CATRPSPNEQFF. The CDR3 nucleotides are TGTGCCACCCGGCCTAGCCCCAATGAGCAGTTCTTC.

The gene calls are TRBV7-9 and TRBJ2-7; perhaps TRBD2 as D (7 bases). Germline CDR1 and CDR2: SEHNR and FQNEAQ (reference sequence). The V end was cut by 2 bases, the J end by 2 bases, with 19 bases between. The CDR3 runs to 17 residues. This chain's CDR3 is CASSLTQTGRGAYEQYF. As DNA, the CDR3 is TGTGCCAGCAGCTTAACCCAAACTGGGAGGGGGGCCTACGAGCAGTACTTC.